The clone carrying this T cell receptor beta chain was seen once. What it recognizes is unknown. This sample was included in a study of cytomegalovirus exposure and HLA in healthy donors. Study-wide results and caveats: Highly shared sequence variants in one cluster were likely a sequencing artifact. Confirmation was obtained in vitro that a few CMV-associated chains are specific for CMV antigens. A previous analysis found most TCR beta V segments productive roughly 87% or roughly 30% of the time.

In the PCR, 60 Vbeta and 13 Jbeta primers were used. This table comes from immunoSEQ multiplex PCR, and its TCRdb copy is limited to in-frame clones, with some not included. Counted here are 250,000 to 350,000 clones, about 80% occurring once; the ten biggest clones make up more than 0.3%. Germline values: CDR1 SNHLY, CDR2 FYNNEI. V lost 5 bases and J lost 5; bases outside the gene matches: 10. CDR3 length: 16 amino acids. The chain has TRBV2 and TRBJ2-7, with TRBD1 matching over 12 bases. The sample was PBMCs. This sequence was found in a girl aged 2-10 years in good health and CMV-seronegative. In DNA, the CDR3 is TGTGCCAGCAGTACCTCCGGGACAGGGGGCTTAGACGAGCAGTACTTC. Its protein is CASSTSGTGGLDEQYF.